This record looks at one TCR beta chain sequence and its context. Its specificity is unknown. TCRdb redid the calling of the RT-PCR reads with MiXCR, one entry per CDR3 protein. The sample consists of about 310,000 distinct CDR3 sequences, about 20% of them appearing once. The sample is drawn from a study of response to subunit inactivated influenza vaccine. Study conclusions and caveats: The authors proposed limited new T cell recruitment per seasonal influenza vaccination.

V lost 1 base to trimming and J lost 0 bases, with 14 bases between them. Germline CDR1 and CDR2: DFQATT and SNEGSKA (reference sequence). The CDR3 extends over 16 amino acids. The material was PBMCs from blood, obtained about 20 months after vaccination. The genes are TRBV20-1 and TRBJ2-3, with a weak D call TRBD2 (5 bases). This clonotype was obtained from a man between 50 and 75 years old who received an inactivated influenza vaccine. The CDR3 loop reads CSARGTRGFSTDTQYF. The DNA for the CDR3 is TGCAGTGCTAGAGGTACCCGAGGGTTTAGCACAGATACGCAGTATTTT.